The 27 T cell receptor beta chains in this list originate from one sample, sequenced in a study of early T cells in non-severe SARS-CoV-2 infection. TCRdb passed the 5' RACE reads through MiXCR, listing each CDR3 protein once. The profile shows tens of thousands of distinct CDR3 sequences, about 6% of them singletons. Sequencing was carried out using whole blood. The receptor source for this set is an adult who was a healthcare worker with PCR-confirmed SARS-CoV-2 infection or an uninfected control (not recorded which).

There are many counts of this clonotype. The CDR3: CASSRGGAADTQYF. CDR3 nucleotides: TGTGCCAGCAGCCGCGGGGGGGCCGCAGATACGCAGTATTTT. J is TRBJ2-3 and V is TRBV3-1, with 9 bases fitting TRBD2. Germline V gene lookup returns CDR1 LGHDT and CDR2 YNNKEL (reference sequence). The trim removed 4 bases at V and 4 bases at J, leaving 3 bases unmatched. This CDR3 comprises 14 residues.

This clonotype was observed at least ten times. The rearrangement uses TRBV7-8 and TRBJ1-2, with a weak D call TRBD1 (5 bases). From germline, CDR1 is SGHVS and CDR2 FQNEAQ. The CDR3 loop spans 15 amino acids. Trimming took off 5 bases at V and 6 bases at J, with 19 bases between the two ends. Here the CDR3 reads CASSQAGRVSHGYTF. CDR3 DNA: TGTGCCAGCAGCCAAGCGGGCAGGGTGTCCCATGGCTACACCTTC.

At least ten counts were recorded for this clonotype. This chain's CDR3 is CASSYSRQGLSYEQYF. The DNA of the CDR3 is TGTGCCAGCAGTTACTCCAGACAGGGCCTCTCCTACGAGCAGTACTTC. V is TRBV6-5 and J is TRBJ2-7; 7 bases fit TRBD1. V lost 0 bases to trimming and J lost 0 bases; unmatched junction nucleotides: 5. CDR1 is MNHEY, CDR2 SVGAGI, per germline. The CDR3 consists of 16 residues.

This clonotype was found many times. The V and J genes are TRBV28 and TRBJ2-5, with a weak D call TRBD2 (5 bases). CDR3 size: 13 residues. Germline V gene data show CDR1 as MDHEN and CDR2 as SYDVKM. Between the trimmed V and J ends, which lost 3 bases and 5 bases, there was a span of 10 bases. The DNA for the CDR3 is TGTGCCAGCAGTTTGCCTAGCACGGAGACCCAGTACTTC. Its translation: CASSLPSTETQYF.

This clonotype was seen ten or more times. The chain combines TRBV12-3 or TRBV12-4 with TRBJ2-2, with D perhaps matching TRBD1 (6 bases). Trimming took 4 bases from V and 1 from J, leaving 16 bases between them. This CDR3 contains 17 residues. CDR3 sequence reads: CASSSEQGSLNTGELFF. CDR3 in DNA: TGTGCCAGCAGTTCCGAACAGGGATCACTGAACACCGGGGAGCTGTTTTTT.

This clonotype showed up many times. The CDR3 here is CSVDSIQETQYF. The CDR3 DNA follows: TGCAGCGTCGACAGTATCCAAGAGACCCAGTACTTC. The chain combines TRBV29-1 with TRBJ2-5, with a weak D call TRBD1 (5 bases). The germline V gene encodes CDR1 SQVTM and CDR2 ANQGSEA. Trimming pared 6 bases from V and 1 base from J, leaving 9 bases between. This CDR3 has 12 amino acids.

This clonotype was picked up many times. V and J are TRBV18 and TRBJ2-6; D tentatively fits TRBD1 or TRBD2 (5 bases each). Trimming cost V 1 base and J 0 bases, with 16 bases left between them. The CDR3 runs 19 residues. Germline values: CDR1 KGHSH, CDR2 LQKENI. CDR3 in DNA: TGTGCCAGCTCACCACTGCCGGGACGGAAAGACTCTGGGGCCAACGTCCTGACTTTC. As protein: CASSPLPGRKDSGANVLTF.

This clonotype was found many times. This chain connects TRBV11-2 to TRBJ2-2; 12 positions match TRBD2. Trimming cost V 1 base and J 7 bases; bases outside gene matches: 1. This CDR3 has 15 amino acids. Germline CDR1 is SGHAT and CDR2 is FQNNGV. CDR3 protein: CASSLGTSGIGELFF. CDR3 bases: TGTGCCAGCAGCTTAGGGACTAGCGGGATCGGGGAGCTGTTTTTT. Full variable domain (missing parts from reference TRBV11-2 and TRBJ2-2): EAGVAQSPRYKIIEKRQSVAFWCNPISGHATLYWYQQILGQGPKLLIQFQNNGVVDDSQLPKDRFSAERLKGVDSTLKIQPAKLEDSAVYLCASSLGTSGIGELFFGEGSRLTVL.

In its sample, this clonotype was seen many times. The rearrangement joins TRBV29-1 to TRBJ1-6; 11 bases are shared with TRBD1. Germline-derived CDR1 and CDR2 are SQVTM and ANQGSEA. V was clipped by 7 bases and J by 10 bases; unmatched bases: 3. The CDR3 loop spans 12 amino acids. CDR3 nucleotide sequence: TGCAGCGCCCGGACAGGGGGCTCACCCCTCCACTTT. It specifies CSARTGGSPLHF.

The sample holds many counts of this clonotype. The chain couples TRBV20-1 to TRBJ2-3, with 11 positions matching TRBD2. This CDR3 spans 17 amino acids. V lost 3 bases and J lost 5; bases outside the gene matches: 13. Germline V gene data show CDR1 as DFQATT and CDR2 as SNEGSKA (reference sequence). The CDR3 reads CSASPLLTSGNVDTQYF. CDR3 DNA: TGCAGTGCTAGCCCCCTGTTGACTAGCGGGAACGTAGATACGCAGTATTTT.

The chain recombines TRBV18 with TRBJ2-1; 9 bases are a match to TRBD2. CDR3 length equals 16 residues. CDR1 KGHSH and CDR2 LQKENI come from the germline V gene. V shed 0 bases and J 5 bases; nucleotides not matched to a gene: 5. The CDR3 is CASSPPAGGRDNEQFF. CDR3 DNA sequence: TGTGCCAGCTCACCACCCGCGGGAGGGAGGGACAATGAGCAGTTCTTC.

Many counts were recorded for this clonotype. V gene TRBV12-3 or TRBV12-4 combines with J gene TRBJ1-2; TRBD1 is a possible D gene (5 bases). The CDR3 runs to 14 residues. Trimming shortened V by 1 base and J by 3 bases, and 9 bases separated the two germline ends. In nucleotides, the CDR3 is TGTGCCAGCAGTTTAGAAGGGACTTACTATGGCTACACCTTC. Encoded protein: CASSLEGTYYGYTF.

This clonotype was detected ten times or more. The chain couples TRBV7-9 to TRBJ2-5; possibly TRBD2 for D (5 bases). Germline CDR1 and CDR2: SEHNR and FQNEAQ (reference sequence). The ends were cut back, 7 bases at V and 0 bases at J, with 18 bases in the middle. This CDR3 has 16 residues. The CDR3 DNA is TGTGCCAGCACCTTGGGTAGCGTATTGTACCAAGAGACCCAGTACTTC. Translating gives CASTLGSVLYQETQYF.

The chain combines TRBV7-9 with TRBJ1-1, with D hard to call. V lost 3 bases, J lost 6 bases, and 14 bases lay in between. This CDR3 region has 14 residues. Germline CDR1 is SEHNR and CDR2 is FQNEAQ (reference sequence). The CDR3 sequence: CASSFPAAGPEAFF. DNA of the CDR3: TGTGCCAGCAGCTTCCCAGCCGCCGGGCCTGAAGCTTTCTTT. Drawing the rest from reference TRBV7-9 and TRBJ1-1, the complete variable domain is DTGVSQNPRHKITKRGQNVTFRCDPISEHNRLYWYRQTLGQGPEFLTYFQNEAQLEKSRLLSDRFSAERPKGSFSTLEIQRTEQGDSAMYLCASSFPAAGPEAFFGQGTRLTVV.

There are many counts of this clonotype. The rearrangement uses TRBV11-2 and TRBJ1-5; TRBD1 might be the D (5 bases). Germline V lookup: CDR1 SGHAT, CDR2 FQNNGV. V was pared by 1 base and J by 2 bases, with 15 bases between. This CDR3 region has 17 residues. This CDR3 reads CASSLGTTVSGNQPQHF. The CDR3 DNA reads as TGTGCCAGCAGCTTAGGAACGACAGTGAGTGGCAATCAGCCCCAGCATTTT.

A note on this clonotype: With a much larger clone just one base away, this may be a read error. V is TRBV10-3 and J is TRBJ2-1; unclear D gene. Germline V CDR1 and CDR2: ENHRY, SYGVKD. This CDR3 is built from 13 residues. The chain's CDR3 is CTISVGTNNEQFF. CDR3 DNA sequence: TGTACCATCAGTGTCGGAACTAACAATGAGCAGTTCTTC.

The table lists this clonotype with many counts. This sequence joins TRBV7-9 and TRBJ2-7; 9 bases agree with TRBD2. With V trimmed by 5 bases and J by 0 bases, 2 bases remained unmatched. Germline values: CDR1 SEHNR, CDR2 FQNEAQ (reference sequence). The CDR3 is 14 residues long. As DNA, the CDR3 is TGTGCCAGCAGCGGGACTAGCAACTCCTACGAGCAGTACTTC. Translated: CASSGTSNSYEQYF.

This clonotype was seen repeatedly, ten times or more. The chain employs TRBV20-1 and TRBJ2-1; 7 bases match TRBD1. The CDR3 runs to 15 residues. CDR1 and CDR2 from the germline V gene are DFQATT and SNEGSKA (reference sequence). V dropped 4 bases and J dropped 1; count of bases not matched to a gene: 7. CDR3 nucleotide sequence: TGCAGTGCTACAAGAGGGGGCGGTTCCTACAATGAGCAGTTCTTC. Translating it yields CSATRGGGSYNEQFF.

This clonotype appeared a few times. The chain joins TRBV14 to TRBJ1-5; weak D call: TRBD1 (5 bases). Germline V gene sequence: CDR1 SGHDN, CDR2 FVKESK. The V and J ends lost 0 bases and 4 bases respectively, with 10 bases between them. This CDR3 is 15 amino acids long. This chain's CDR3 is CASSQDGGLNQPQHF. In DNA, the CDR3 is TGTGCCAGCAGCCAAGATGGGGGTCTTAATCAGCCCCAGCATTTT.

This clonotype was seen at least ten times. V usage is TRBV4-1 and J usage is TRBJ2-5; 8 nucleotides line up with TRBD1. From germline, CDR1 is MGHRA and CDR2 YSYEKL. The CDR3 has 16 amino acids. Unmatched junction bases numbered 8, after V lost 3 bases and J lost 2 bases. DNA for the CDR3: TGCGCCAGCAGCCAGACAGGGGTTTTAAAACAAGAGACCCAGTACTTC. This encodes CASSQTGVLKQETQYF.

By sample fraction, this clonotype is medium-sized. The chain employs TRBV30 and TRBJ2-4; 7 bases line up with TRBD2. From germline, CDR1 is GTSNPN and CDR2 SVGIG (reference sequence). This CDR3 spans 14 amino acids. The ends lost 3 bases at V and 6 bases at J; junction bases unmatched: 8. CDR3 in amino acids: CAWRMGGGPNIQYF. Here the CDR3 DNA reads TGTGCCTGGAGGATGGGGGGAGGGCCAAACATTCAGTACTTC.

V and J are TRBV9 and TRBJ2-7; TRBD2 is a possible D gene (6 bases). Trimming removed 0 bases from V and 6 bases from J, with 10 bases in between. The CDR3 length is 13 residues. Germline V gene sequence: CDR1 SGDLS, CDR2 YYNGEE. CDR3 nucleotides: TGTGCCAGCAGCGTAGCGGCGGGGCGCGAGCAGTACTTC. Translated, it gives CASSVAAGREQYF.

The rearrangement uses TRBV7-2 and TRBJ2-2, with 15 bases identical to TRBD2. This CDR3 comprises 15 residues. The J segment lost 6 bases and the V segment lost 4 bases, leaving 0 bases of the junction unmatched. CDR1 is SGHTA, CDR2 FQGNSA, per germline. The CDR3 protein is CASSWTSGGAGELFF. Written as DNA, the CDR3 is TGTGCCAGCAGCTGGACTAGCGGGGGGGCCGGGGAGCTGTTTTTT.

The sample holds many counts of this clonotype. This chain links TRBV7-9 with TRBJ2-5, with 7 positions matching TRBD1. The V gene's germline CDR1 is SEHNR and CDR2 FQNEAQ (reference sequence). V was clipped by 4 bases and J by 1 base; unmatched bases: 3. The CDR3 totals 14 residues. The chain's CDR3 is CASSSDRVQETQYF. CDR3 bases: TGTGCCAGCAGCTCCGACAGGGTCCAAGAGACCCAGTACTTC.

At least ten counts were recorded for this clonotype. The J gene is TRBJ1-5, the V gene TRBV19, with D uncertain. CDR1 is LNHDA, CDR2 SQIVND, per germline (reference sequence). The CDR3 runs 15 residues. The ends were cut back, 0 bases at V and 0 bases at J, with 6 bases in the middle. CDR3 sequence: CASSIEKNSNQPQHF. CDR3 nucleotide sequence: TGTGCCAGTAGTATAGAGAAGAATAGCAATCAGCCCCAGCATTTT.

This clonotype has at least ten counts. This sequence joins TRBV20-1 and TRBJ2-7; D is tentatively TRBD1 or TRBD2 (6 bases each). The CDR3 is made up of 15 amino acids. CDR1 and CDR2 (germline): DFQATT, SNEGSKA (reference sequence). The ends were cut back, 5 bases at V and 4 bases at J, with 21 bases in the middle. The CDR3 protein is CSASSPGGKNYEQYF. Written as DNA, the CDR3 is TGCAGTGCTTCCTCTCCCGGGGGCAAGAATTACGAGCAGTACTTC.

This clonotype was counted many times. The CDR3 does not end in the conserved phenylalanine or tryptophan, so this is likely a read error. The limits of the CDR3 on the DNA are not certain, so only TCRdb's listed CDR3 is given. The CDR3 spells CSAKAGTLSAI. The chain links TRBV20-1 to TRBJ2-1; TRBD1, the table's D call, lacks a check against the DNA. Looked up from germline, CDR1 is DFQATT and CDR2 is SNEGSKA (reference sequence). The CDR3 sequence runs 11 residues, both termini included.